The 16 T cell receptor beta chains reported below all come from one sample, sequenced in a study of T cells in Graves' hyperthyroidism and ophthalmopathy. RNA transcripts yielded amplified TCR beta CDR3 regions. The TCR CDR3 was amplified in a first-round RT-PCR using the HTBI primer set. One entry per CDR3 protein, called by TCRdb with MiXCR from the multiplex PCR reads. The sample lists hundreds of thousands of distinct CDR3 sequences, approximately 14% occurring once. Sequencing was carried out using blood. The source is a woman between 18 and 29 years old with Graves' hyperthyroidism that later progressed to Graves' ophthalmopathy.

This clonotype came up many times. CDR3 protein: CSASASPGQLNTEAFF. The DNA for the CDR3 is TGCAGTGCTAGTGCAAGCCCGGGACAGCTGAACACTGAAGCTTTCTTT. V and J are TRBV20-1 and TRBJ1-1, with 7 bases matching TRBD1. CDR3 length: 16 amino acids. Trimming at V came to 3 bases and at J to 0 bases, leaving 10 bases not matched to a gene. Germline V gene data show CDR1 as DFQATT and CDR2 as SNEGSKA (reference sequence).

This clonotype was seen at least ten times. This chain uses TRBV12-3 or TRBV12-4 with TRBJ2-1, with TRBD2 as a possible D gene (6 bases). Trimming removed 4 bases from V and 7 bases from J, with 17 bases in between. This CDR3 has 15 amino acids. The CDR3 nucleotides are TGTGCCAGCAGTTCAGTGGGGACTCGTTGGAATGAGCAGTTCTTC. Translated: CASSSVGTRWNEQFF.

This clonotype has at least ten counts. V gene TRBV28 combines with J gene TRBJ1-1; TRBD1 might be the D (5 bases). CDR1 is MDHEN, CDR2 SYDVKM, per germline. Trimming removed 8 bases at V and 0 bases at J, with 10 bases between. The length of the CDR3 is 13 residues. CDR3 protein: CASCGHLNTEAFF. The CDR3 DNA reads TGTGCCAGCTGCGGACACTTGAACACTGAAGCTTTCTTT. Full variable domain (rest looked up from reference TRBV28 and TRBJ1-1): DVKVTQSSRYLVKRTGEKVFLECVQDMDHENMFWYRQDPGLGLRLIYFSYDVKMKEKGDIPEGYSVSREKKERFSLILESASTNQTSMYLCASCGHLNTEAFFGQGTRLTVV.

This clonotype appeared a few times. The chain has TRBV4-3 and TRBJ2-1; 8 positions agree with TRBD2. Germline trimming cut 0 bases from V and 10 bases from J; bases unmatched to any gene: 11. The CDR3 is 16 amino acids. Looked up from germline, CDR1 is LGHNA and CDR2 is YSLEER. The chain's CDR3 is CASSQEELAGIQEQFF. Here the CDR3 DNA reads TGCGCCAGCAGCCAAGAGGAGCTAGCGGGCATCCAAGAGCAGTTCTTC.

A few counts support this clonotype. The CDR3 DNA follows: TGTGCCACCAGTGACACCGGACAGGGGGTGACCGGGGAGCTGTTTTTT. The encoded protein is CATSDTGQGVTGELFF. The chain joins TRBV24-1 to TRBJ2-2; 10 bases match TRBD1. J gave up 5 bases and V 4 bases, and 6 bases lay outside the gene matches. Germline CDR1 is KGHDR and CDR2 is SFDVKD. The CDR3 has 16 amino acids.

This chain uses TRBV20-1 with TRBJ2-7, with D possibly matching TRBD1 (7 bases). Between the trimmed V and J ends, which lost 6 bases and 7 bases, there was a span of 22 bases. The CDR3 sequence is 14 residues long. CDR1 and CDR2 (germline): DFQATT, SNEGSKA (reference sequence). For the CDR3, the DNA is TGCAGTGCGAGAACACCCAGGGGGGCGGGAGAGCAGTACTTC. Amino acids: CSARTPRGAGEQYF.

This clonotype was seen at least ten times. This chain joins TRBV7-6 and TRBJ2-7; D possibly matches TRBD1 or TRBD2 (5 bases each). The CDR3 sequence is 14 residues long. The germline V gene encodes CDR1 SGHVS and CDR2 FNYEAQ. Between the trimmed V and J ends, which lost 6 bases and 3 bases, there was a span of 15 bases. CDR3 protein: CASSKGDQIYEQYF. DNA for the CDR3: TGTGCCAGCAGTAAAGGGGACCAGATCTACGAGCAGTACTTC.

This clonotype was picked up many times. This chain links TRBV2 with TRBJ2-1, with TRBD2 identical over 13 bases. The CDR3 sequence is 17 residues long. In germline, CDR1 is SNHLY, CDR2 FYNNEI. V dropped 6 bases and J dropped 7; count of bases not matched to a gene: 12. CDR3 loop: CASSRPGLAGLSNEQFF. For the CDR3, the DNA is TGTGCCAGCAGCCGACCGGGACTAGCGGGACTGAGTAATGAGCAGTTCTTC. Complete variable domain (other parts from reference TRBV2 and TRBJ2-1): EPEVTQTPSHQVTQMGQEVILRCVPISNHLYFYWYRQILGQKVEFLVSFYNNEISEKSEIFDDQFSVERPDGSNFTLKIRSTKLEDSAMYFCASSRPGLAGLSNEQFFGPGTRLTVL.

About this clonotype itself: With a much larger clone just one base away, this may be a read error. This chain links TRBV27 with TRBJ2-7; D gene ambiguous. V was shortened by 5 bases and J by 6 bases, with 14 bases between the two germline ends. Germline assignment: CDR1 MNHEY and CDR2 SMNVEV (reference sequence). This CDR3 is built from 13 residues. In DNA form, the CDR3 reads TGTGCCAGCAGTGAAGGACCCCTCTGCGAGCAGTACTTC. Translated, it gives CASSEGPLCEQYF.

This clonotype was recorded at least ten times. The V and J genes are TRBV5-1 and TRBJ1-1; D unresolved. The germline gives CDR1 SGHRS, CDR2 YFSETQ. The germline V and J ends were trimmed by 0 bases and 5 bases, with 11 bases remaining between them. CDR3 size: 14 residues. The CDR3 loop is CASSLAASETEAFF. CDR3 DNA sequence: TGCGCCAGCAGCTTGGCGGCTTCGGAAACTGAAGCTTTCTTT.

This clonotype was recorded many times. The chain links TRBV28 to TRBJ2-7, with 8 bases identical to TRBD1. Germline CDR1 and CDR2: MDHEN and SYDVKM. The CDR3 has 13 residues. J was trimmed by 3 bases and V by 6 bases; bases with no gene match: 4. The CDR3 loop is CASRQGGSYEQYF. The DNA of the CDR3 is TGTGCCAGCAGACAGGGGGGTAGCTACGAGCAGTACTTC.

The sample holds many counts of this clonotype. The chain links TRBV6-2 or TRBV6-3 to TRBJ2-2, with 9 bases aligning to TRBD1. Germline lookup yields CDR1 MNHEY and CDR2 SVGEGT. This CDR3 region has 18 residues. The V segment lost 6 bases and the J segment 4 bases; nucleotides outside the gene matches: 15. The CDR3 DNA reads as TGTGCCAGCAGCCTAATAGGTACAGGGGGCACGTCCACCGGGGAGCTGTTTTTT. Its translation is CASSLIGTGGTSTGELFF.

This clonotype came up a few times. The rearrangement links TRBV12-3 or TRBV12-4 to TRBJ2-2; D is perhaps TRBD2 (6 bases). This CDR3 is 15 amino acids long. V dropped 6 bases and J dropped 5 bases, with 16 bases sitting between them. Written as DNA, the CDR3 is TGTGCCAGCAGGATGGACCGACGGGGGACCGGGGAGCTGTTTTTT. The encoded protein is CASRMDRRGTGELFF.

This clonotype was picked up many times. This sequence joins TRBV28 and TRBJ2-1; no firm D call. The CDR3 has 13 amino acids. V was shortened by 3 bases and J by 4 bases, with 7 bases between the two germline ends. Germline CDR1 is MDHEN and CDR2 is SYDVKM. The CDR3 loop reads CASSLARYNEQFF. Here the CDR3 DNA reads TGTGCCAGCAGTTTGGCGCGGTACAATGAGCAGTTCTTC.

This clonotype was picked up many times. The chain uses TRBV29-1 and TRBJ2-1, with a tentative D call TRBD1 (6 bases). Per the germline V gene, CDR1 is SQVTM and CDR2 is ANQGSEA. The CDR3 is made up of 13 amino acids. V dropped 2 bases and J dropped 2 bases, with 7 bases sitting between them. Here the CDR3 reads CSVENRAYNEQFF. The CDR3, as DNA: TGCAGCGTTGAAAACAGGGCCTACAATGAGCAGTTCTTC.

This clonotype was picked up a small number of times. The chain couples TRBV5-1 to TRBJ1-5; D unresolved. Germline CDR1 is SGHRS and CDR2 is YFSETQ. The CDR3 runs to 13 residues. With 0 bases removed from V and 4 bases from J, the gap between germline ends came to 5 bases. Written as DNA, the CDR3 is TGCGCCAGCAGCTTGGCCCCGAATCAGCCCCAGCATTTT. Translated: CASSLAPNQPQHF.